A single sample gave rise to the 21 T cell receptor beta chains below, sequenced in a study of blood T cell repertoires in COVID-19. Profiled with immunoSEQ multiplex PCR; TCRdb holds only in-frame clones, not every one. The sample records 250,000 to 350,000 clones, 65% to 85% being singletons. Material for sequencing was peripheral blood. The receptors come from a human donor with COVID-19, enrolled during active disease. The donor label of this sample is uncertain.

The chain links TRBV12-3 or TRBV12-4 to TRBJ1-1; D remains ambiguous. The CDR3 consists of 13 residues. Trimming removed 6 bases from V and 4 bases from J, with 12 bases in between. This CDR3 is CASSLNGVTEAFF. The CDR3 nucleotides are TGTGCCAGCAGCCTAAACGGGGTCACTGAAGCTTTCTTT.

The CDR3 here is CATSNYDRDYEQYF. The CDR3 DNA reads as TGTGCCACCAGCAACTACGACAGGGACTACGAGCAGTACTTC. The J gene is TRBJ2-7, the V gene TRBV15, with 7 bases aligning to TRBD1. The length of the CDR3 is 14 residues. V gave up 4 bases and J gave up 3 bases; unmatched junction bases: 6. Per the germline V gene, CDR1 is LNHNV and CDR2 is YYDKDF (reference sequence).

The CDR3 bases are TGTGCCAGCCGTAAAAGCGGGAGTGGAGGGGAGCAGTTCTTC. This gives the protein CASRKSGSGGEQFF. V gene TRBV27 combines with J gene TRBJ2-1; 8 nucleotides agree with TRBD2. This CDR3 has 14 residues. V was pared by 8 bases and J by 10 bases, with 13 bases of the junction left unmatched. CDR1 MNHEY and CDR2 SMNVEV come from the germline V gene (reference sequence).

This chain links TRBV27 with TRBJ1-2; TRBD1 aligns across 7 bases. CDR1 and CDR2 (germline): MNHEY, SMNVEV (reference sequence). The length of the CDR3 is 18 residues. Trimming removed 4 bases from V and 4 bases from J; junction bases left unmatched: 18. The CDR3 loop is CASSSRAGRDSSAYGYTF. DNA of the CDR3: TGTGCCAGCAGTTCCCGGGCTGGTCGGGACAGCAGTGCCTATGGCTACACCTTC.

The genes are TRBV6-1 and TRBJ2-3; 9 positions match TRBD2. Looked up from germline, CDR1 is MNHNS and CDR2 is SASEGT. Trimming removed 6 bases from V and 1 base from J; junction bases left unmatched: 5. This CDR3 has 15 residues. Here the CDR3 DNA reads TGTGCCAGCAGCCGCGGGACTAGCCGCACAGATACGCAGTATTTT. Protein sequence: CASSRGTSRTDTQYF.

This rearrangement joins TRBV6-1 to TRBJ1-4; 7 nucleotides agree with TRBD1. Germline V CDR1 and CDR2: MNHNS, SASEGT. This CDR3 has 15 residues. Unmatched junction bases numbered 3, after V lost 3 bases and J lost 2 bases. The CDR3 spells CASSDTGATNEKLFF. In DNA form, the CDR3 reads TGTGCCAGCAGTGACACAGGGGCCACTAATGAAAAACTGTTTTTT.

The genes are TRBV28 and TRBJ2-7; tentatively, D is TRBD1 (5 bases). Per the germline V gene, CDR1 is MDHEN and CDR2 is SYDVKM. Deletions cut 7 bases from V and 1 base from J, with 11 bases between. CDR3 size: 13 residues. For the CDR3, the DNA is TGTGCCAGCAAACGGGCAGGGTCCTACGAGCAGTACTTC. Encoded protein: CASKRAGSYEQYF.

The sample holds a few counts of this clone. CDR3 in DNA: TGTGCCAGCAGTTACGAAGGGAGGAAAGCTTTCTTT. Residues: CASSYEGRKAFF. V and J are TRBV6-6 and TRBJ1-1; D is undetermined. The CDR3 spans 12 residues. From germline, CDR1 is MNHNY and CDR2 SVGAGI (reference sequence). Trimming cost V 2 bases and J 9 bases, with 10 bases left between them.

This chain joins TRBV4-1 and TRBJ2-3; possible D gene TRBD1, 6 bases. CDR1 MGHRA and CDR2 YSYEKL come from the germline V gene. The V gene lost 0 bases and the J gene lost 2 bases, with 12 bases spanning the gap. There are 16 residues in the CDR3. The CDR3 loop reads CASSQEGAGATDTQYF. The CDR3 DNA is TGCGCCAGCAGCCAAGAAGGGGCAGGGGCCACAGATACGCAGTATTTT.

The V call is TRBV5-5, the J call TRBJ1-5; no clear D gene. The germline V gene encodes CDR1 SGHKS and CDR2 YYEKEE (reference sequence). The CDR3 sequence is 13 residues long. Trimming pared 1 base from V and 4 bases from J, leaving 6 bases between. CDR3 region: CASSLTGNQPQHF. The CDR3 nucleotides are TGTGCCAGCAGCTTGACGGGGAATCAGCCCCAGCATTTT.

The gene calls are TRBV7-8 and TRBJ1-6; D may be TRBD1 (6 bases). Trimming removed 7 bases at V and 5 bases at J, with 18 bases between. CDR3 length: 16 residues. Looked up from germline, CDR1 is SGHVS and CDR2 is FQNEAQ. In DNA, the CDR3 is TGTGCCAGCACCCAGAGGGGGGGTAGCAATAATTCACCCCTCCACTTT. Translating it yields CASTQRGGSNNSPLHF.

This chain joins TRBV11-3 and TRBJ1-6, with D unclear. V lost 2 bases to trimming and J lost 10 bases, with 12 bases between them. The CDR3 runs 14 residues. Germline CDR1 and CDR2: SGHNT and YENEEA. Written as DNA, the CDR3 is TGTGCCAGCAGCTTAAACGGAGAGGGCTCACCCCTCCACTTT. Residues: CASSLNGEGSPLHF.

J is TRBJ1-1 and V is TRBV7-2; the D is unclear. Trimming removed 5 bases from V and 4 bases from J, with 14 bases in between. This CDR3 spans 14 amino acids. Germline assignment: CDR1 SGHTA and CDR2 FQGNSA. The CDR3 loop reads CASSVRQQTTEAFF. The CDR3 region has the DNA TGTGCCAGCAGCGTAAGGCAACAGACCACTGAAGCTTTCTTT.

V usage is TRBV7-2 and J usage is TRBJ1-1; D is unresolved. The V and J ends lost 2 bases and 2 bases respectively, with 9 bases between them. The germline V gene has CDR1 SGHTA and CDR2 FQGNSA. The CDR3 length is 14 residues. CDR3: CASSLYRSNTEAFF. The CDR3 DNA is TGTGCCAGCAGCTTATATCGGAGTAACACTGAAGCTTTCTTT.

The V gene is TRBV24-1, the J gene TRBJ2-1; the match to TRBD1 covers 9 bases. V lost 4 bases and J lost 7; bases outside the gene matches: 10. Germline V gene lookup returns CDR1 KGHDR and CDR2 SFDVKD. The CDR3 runs to 16 residues. CDR3 loop: CATSDLIGTGRNEQFF. CDR3 nucleotides: TGTGCCACCAGTGACCTAATCGGGACAGGGCGAAATGAGCAGTTCTTC.

Comment on this clone: This sample includes further DNA sequences coding for the same CDR3. V and J are TRBV28 and TRBJ2-7, with no clear D. Germline CDR1 reads MDHEN; CDR2 reads SYDVKM. The CDR3 extends over 12 amino acids. The V gene lost 4 bases and the J gene lost 1 base, with 5 bases spanning the gap. Here the CDR3 reads CASSYYSYEQYF. The CDR3 nucleotides are TGTGCCAGCAGTTACTATTCCTACGAGCAGTACTTC.

This CDR3 is CASSLGELAEAFF. The CDR3 DNA follows: TGCGCCAGCAGCTTGGGAGAGCTGGCTGAAGCTTTCTTT. The chain joins TRBV5-1 to TRBJ1-1; D unresolved. V was trimmed by 0 bases and J by 6 bases, leaving 9 bases between them. The length of the CDR3 is 13 residues. Germline-derived CDR1 and CDR2 are SGHRS and YFSETQ.

V usage is TRBV5-1 and J usage is TRBJ2-7, with TRBD2 matching over 8 bases. The V gene end was trimmed by 2 bases and the J gene end by 2 bases; junction bases not matched to a gene: 3. The length of the CDR3 is 14 residues. Germline V CDR1 and CDR2: SGHRS, YFSETQ. CDR3 DNA: TGCGCCAGCAGCTTTGAGACTAGCGCCTACGAGCAGTACTTC. Translated: CASSFETSAYEQYF.

This clone was seen only once. The rearrangement links TRBV6-6 to TRBJ1-2; 11 nucleotides align to TRBD1. There are 16 residues in the CDR3. Germline assignment: CDR1 MNHNY and CDR2 SVGAGI (reference sequence). Losses at the gene ends were 4 bases for V and 2 bases for J; bases not matched to a gene: 6. The CDR3 nucleotides are TGTGCCAGCAGTTCGGACAGGGGGCGAACAAACTATGGCTACACCTTC. It specifies CASSSDRGRTNYGYTF.

J is TRBJ2-3 and V is TRBV11-2; no clear D gene. CDR1 is SGHAT, CDR2 FQNNGV, per germline. V was shortened by 3 bases and J by 2 bases, with 9 bases between the two germline ends. This CDR3 is 14 amino acids long. This CDR3 is CASSFARFTDTQYF. CDR3 nucleotide sequence: TGTGCCAGCAGCTTCGCCAGGTTCACAGATACGCAGTATTTT.

The chain combines TRBV28 with TRBJ1-2, with D perhaps matching TRBD1 (6 bases). From germline, CDR1 is MDHEN and CDR2 SYDVKM. Trimming stripped 6 bases from V and 3 bases from J, with 14 bases between. CDR3 length: 14 residues. The CDR3 spells CASRQGFWDYGYTF. The CDR3 DNA follows: TGTGCCAGCAGACAGGGATTCTGGGACTATGGCTACACCTTC.